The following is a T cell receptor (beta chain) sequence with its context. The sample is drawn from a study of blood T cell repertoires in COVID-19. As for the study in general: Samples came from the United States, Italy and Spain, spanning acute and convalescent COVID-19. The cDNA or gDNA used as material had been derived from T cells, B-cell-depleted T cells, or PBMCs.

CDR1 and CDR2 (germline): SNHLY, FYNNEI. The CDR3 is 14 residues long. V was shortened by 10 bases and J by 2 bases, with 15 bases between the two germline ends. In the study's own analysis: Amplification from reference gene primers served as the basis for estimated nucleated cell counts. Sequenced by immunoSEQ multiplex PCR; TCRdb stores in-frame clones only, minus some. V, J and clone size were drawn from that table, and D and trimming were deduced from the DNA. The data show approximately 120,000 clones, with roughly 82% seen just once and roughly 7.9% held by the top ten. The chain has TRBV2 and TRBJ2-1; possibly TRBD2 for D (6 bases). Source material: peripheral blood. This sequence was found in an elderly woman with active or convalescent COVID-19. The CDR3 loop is CATSREQTYNEQFF. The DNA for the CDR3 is TGTGCCACCTCGCGGGAACAGACCTACAATGAGCAGTTCTTC. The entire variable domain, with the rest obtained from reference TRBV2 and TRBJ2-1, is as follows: EPEVTQTPSHQVTQMGQEVILRCVPISNHLYFYWYRQILGQKVEFLVSFYNNEISEKSEIFDDQFSVERPDGSNFTLKIRSTKLEDSAMYFCATSREQTYNEQFFGPGTRLTVL.